These 20 T cell receptor beta chains were sequenced from one sample in a study of cytomegalovirus exposure and HLA in healthy donors. PCR involved 60 Vbeta and 13 Jbeta primers. The protocol was immunoSEQ multiplex PCR, while the TCRdb copy is restricted to in-frame clones and leaves out a portion. Counted here are 80,000 to 95,000 clones, just under 85% occurring once; the ten biggest clones make up about 5.6%. Sequenced material: PBMCs. The receptors here all came from a young woman in good health and CMV-seropositive.

The rearrangement links TRBV7-6 to TRBJ1-4; 7 positions agree with TRBD1. The germline CDR1 and CDR2 sequences are SGHVS and FNYEAQ. The CDR3 has 20 residues. The V gene end was trimmed by 5 bases and the J gene end by 0 bases; junction bases not matched to a gene: 18. The CDR3 DNA reads as TGTGCCAGCAGCCGACTCCCATTGACAGGGAACCGAGCAACTAATGAAAAACTGTTTTTT. Translating gives CASSRLPLTGNRATNEKLFF.

The V and J genes are TRBV2 and TRBJ1-2; 8 bases agree with TRBD1. The CDR3 is 12 residues long. With V trimmed by 8 bases and J by 7 bases, 6 bases remained unmatched. Germline CDR1 and CDR2: SNHLY and FYNNEI. The CDR3 nucleotides read TGTGCCAGCTCAGGGGGCGCATTTGGCTACACCTTC. Protein: CASSGGAFGYTF. The full variable domain, in which reference TRBV2 and TRBJ1-2 provide the parts outside the CDR3, is EPEVTQTPSHQVTQMGQEVILRCVPISNHLYFYWYRQILGQKVEFLVSFYNNEISEKSEIFDDQFSVERPDGSNFTLKIRSTKLEDSAMYFCASSGGAFGYTFGSGTRLTVV.

This rearrangement joins TRBV7-9 to TRBJ1-1; 7 bases fit TRBD1. Germline V lookup: CDR1 SEHNR, CDR2 FQNEAQ (reference sequence). Trimming cost V 1 base and J 3 bases; bases outside gene matches: 5. This CDR3 region has 15 residues. The CDR3: CASSLGQGVHTEAFF. CDR3 in DNA: TGTGCCAGCAGCTTAGGGCAGGGGGTACACACTGAAGCTTTCTTT.

This clone was seen just once. The CDR3 nucleotides read TGCGCCAGCAGCTTGGTTGGGACTAGCGGGCTCCCAGATACGCAGTATTTT. It is translated as CASSLVGTSGLPDTQYF. This chain uses TRBV5-1 with TRBJ2-3; 12 nucleotides agree with TRBD2. The ends lost 0 bases at V and 4 bases at J; junction bases unmatched: 6. The germline V gene has CDR1 SGHRS and CDR2 YFSETQ. The CDR3 has 17 amino acids.

V is TRBV2 and J is TRBJ2-2, with D maybe TRBD1 (5 bases). CDR3 size: 13 residues. The germline V gene encodes CDR1 SNHLY and CDR2 FYNNEI. V dropped 7 bases and J dropped 4 bases, with 10 bases sitting between them. CDR3 in DNA: TGTGCCAGCAAGGGGCAGACCACCGGGGAGCTGTTTTTT. Its protein is CASKGQTTGELFF.

This chain connects TRBV7-6 to TRBJ2-5; 8 nucleotides agree with TRBD2. Germline CDR1 reads SGHVS; CDR2 reads FNYEAQ. Trimming cost V 0 bases and J 4 bases; bases outside gene matches: 4. This CDR3 spans 15 amino acids. The DNA for the CDR3 is TGTGCCAGCAGCTTAGCCCCGACTAGCGCAGAGACCCAGTACTTC. Translation gives CASSLAPTSAETQYF.

This sequence joins TRBV5-1 and TRBJ2-5, with TRBD1 as a possible D gene (6 bases). From germline, CDR1 is SGHRS and CDR2 YFSETQ. This CDR3 has 15 residues. V lost 3 bases to trimming and J lost 5 bases, with 17 bases between them. The CDR3 reads CASSSEDSFRETQYF. The CDR3 DNA reads TGCGCCAGCAGCTCAGAGGACAGTTTTAGGGAGACCCAGTACTTC.

The chain recombines TRBV5-1 with TRBJ2-1; TRBD1 matches 7 bases. Germline V lookup: CDR1 SGHRS, CDR2 YFSETQ. V lost 5 bases to trimming and J lost 7 bases; unmatched junction nucleotides: 6. The CDR3 consists of 13 residues. This chain's CDR3 is CASRSGGSNEQFF. The CDR3 region has the DNA TGCGCCAGCAGATCAGGGGGATCTAATGAGCAGTTCTTC.

The genes are TRBV2 and TRBJ2-5, with D tentatively TRBD2 (6 bases). V was clipped by 11 bases and J by 2 bases, with 15 bases between them. This CDR3 contains 13 residues. Germline CDR1 is SNHLY and CDR2 is FYNNEI. The CDR3 DNA sequence: TGTGCCCTCGCGGGACCTCGACAAGAGACCCAGTACTTC. Protein: CALAGPRQETQYF.

The genes are TRBV19 and TRBJ1-1; D gene ambiguous. This CDR3 has 14 amino acids. V was pared by 3 bases and J by 4 bases, with 12 bases between. Looked up from germline, CDR1 is LNHDA and CDR2 is SQIVND (reference sequence). The CDR3 coding sequence is TGTGCCAGTAGTATTCGGAGGGATCGCACTGAAGCTTTCTTT. Translation: CASSIRRDRTEAFF.

CDR3 bases: TGTGCCAGCAGTTTACGCCCGCGCGAGCAGTACTTC. It encodes CASSLRPREQYF. The chain links TRBV28 to TRBJ2-7; D remains unclear. The germline V gene encodes CDR1 MDHEN and CDR2 SYDVKM. V was pared by 2 bases and J by 6 bases, with 8 bases between. This CDR3 has 12 residues.

This rearrangement joins TRBV5-1 to TRBJ1-4, with a tentative D call TRBD1 (5 bases). The CDR3 is 13 amino acids. V was trimmed by 7 bases and J by 4 bases, leaving 11 bases between them. The germline V gene has CDR1 SGHRS and CDR2 YFSETQ. The CDR3 nucleotides are TGCGCCAGCCGGGGGTCTGGTAATGAAAAACTGTTTTTT. This translates into CASRGSGNEKLFF.

The genes are TRBV19 and TRBJ2-1; 12 bases fit TRBD2. V dropped 7 bases and J dropped 6; count of bases not matched to a gene: 7. The CDR3 spans 15 residues. Looked up from germline, CDR1 is LNHDA and CDR2 is SQIVND (reference sequence). CDR3 in DNA: TGTGCCAGTACCCGACTAGCGGGGGTGGGCAATGAGCAGTTCTTC. It specifies CASTRLAGVGNEQFF.

The chain combines TRBV9 with TRBJ2-3; 8 bases agree with TRBD2. V was pared by 0 bases and J by 5 bases, with 2 bases of the junction left unmatched. There are 14 residues in the CDR3. Germline V CDR1 and CDR2: SGDLS, YYNGEE. In DNA form, the CDR3 reads TGTGCCAGCAGCGTAGGGGGACTAGGAGATACGCAGTATTTT. Translated, it gives CASSVGGLGDTQYF.

The chain joins TRBV6-5 to TRBJ1-1; no clear D. The length of the CDR3 is 12 residues. The germline V and J ends were trimmed by 5 bases and 1 base, with 5 bases remaining between them. CDR1 MNHEY and CDR2 SVGAGI come from the germline V gene. The CDR3 nucleotides are TGTGCCAGCAGTACAAAGAACACTGAAGCTTTCTTT. It is translated as CASSTKNTEAFF.

V usage is TRBV9 and J usage is TRBJ1-5; no reliable D call. Trimming shortened V by 0 bases and J by 6 bases, and 10 bases separated the two germline ends. The CDR3 consists of 14 residues. The germline CDR1 and CDR2 sequences are SGDLS and YYNGEE. The CDR3 spells CASSVVTGCQPQHF. CDR3 nucleotide sequence: TGTGCCAGCAGCGTAGTGACGGGTTGTCAGCCCCAGCATTTT.

CDR3 loop: CAWSAGGARRNTIYF. DNA for the CDR3: TGTGCCTGGAGTGCTGGGGGGGCGAGAAGAAACACCATATATTTT. The rearrangement joins TRBV30 to TRBJ1-3, with D possibly matching TRBD1 (6 bases). Trimming took 1 base from V and 5 from J, leaving 15 bases between them. This CDR3 is 15 amino acids long. CDR1 and CDR2 (germline): GTSNPN, SVGIG (reference sequence).

The chain employs TRBV6-1 and TRBJ1-2; D is ambiguous. Germline V lookup: CDR1 MNHNS, CDR2 SASEGT. The V and J ends lost 4 bases and 1 base respectively, with 10 bases between them. The CDR3 spans 14 residues. The CDR3 spells CASSVAGNNYGYTF. The DNA of the CDR3 is TGTGCCAGCAGTGTGGCGGGCAATAACTATGGCTACACCTTC.

The chain is built from TRBV6-1 and TRBJ1-2; D uncertain. V was shortened by 3 bases and J by 2 bases, with 7 bases between the two germline ends. Germline values: CDR1 MNHNS, CDR2 SASEGT. The CDR3 runs 13 residues. The CDR3 bases are TGTGCCAGCAGTGAGACCGGGAACTATGGCTACACCTTC. Protein: CASSETGNYGYTF.

This chain joins TRBV30 and TRBJ2-7; tentative D call: TRBD2 (6 bases). Trimming pared 5 bases from V and 2 bases from J, leaving 19 bases between. From germline, CDR1 is GTSNPN and CDR2 SVGIG (reference sequence). The CDR3 has 15 amino acids. The CDR3 region is CAWGFGTGITYEQYF. As DNA, the CDR3 is TGTGCCTGGGGATTCGGGACTGGGATAACCTACGAGCAGTACTTC.